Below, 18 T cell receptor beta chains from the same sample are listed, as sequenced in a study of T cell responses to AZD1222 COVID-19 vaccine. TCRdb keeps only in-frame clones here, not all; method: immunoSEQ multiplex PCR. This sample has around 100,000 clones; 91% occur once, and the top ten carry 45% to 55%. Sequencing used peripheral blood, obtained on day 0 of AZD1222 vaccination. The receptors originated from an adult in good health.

The CDR3, as DNA: TGTGCCAGCAGCATCGGGCCCGCAACTAATGAAAAACTGTTTTTT. Translated, it gives CASSIGPATNEKLFF. The chain recombines TRBV7-8 with TRBJ1-4; D is uncertain. Trimming left V 5 bases short and J 0 bases short, with 10 bases between. There are 15 residues in the CDR3. The V gene's germline CDR1 is SGHVS and CDR2 FQNEAQ.

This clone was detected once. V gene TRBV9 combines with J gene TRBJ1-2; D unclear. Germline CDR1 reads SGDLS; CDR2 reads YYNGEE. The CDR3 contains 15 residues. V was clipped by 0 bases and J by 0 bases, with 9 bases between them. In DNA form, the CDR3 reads TGTGCCAGCAGCGTAGCTTCGGGATCTAACTATGGCTACACCTTC. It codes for CASSVASGSNYGYTF.

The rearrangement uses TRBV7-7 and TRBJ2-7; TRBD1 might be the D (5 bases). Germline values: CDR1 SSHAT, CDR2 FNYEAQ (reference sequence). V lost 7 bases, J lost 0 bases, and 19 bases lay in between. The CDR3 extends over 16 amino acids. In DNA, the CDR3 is TGTGCCAGCAACCGACAGTACCGAAACCGCTCCTACGAGCAGTACTTC. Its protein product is CASNRQYRNRSYEQYF.

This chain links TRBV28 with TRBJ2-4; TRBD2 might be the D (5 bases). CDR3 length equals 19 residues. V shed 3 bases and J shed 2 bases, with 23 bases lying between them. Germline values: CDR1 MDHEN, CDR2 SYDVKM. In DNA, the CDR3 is TGTGCCAGCAGTTTCGTTTATGGGTTAGGGAGCCAGTCCAAAAACATTCAGTACTTC. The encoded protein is CASSFVYGLGSQSKNIQYF.

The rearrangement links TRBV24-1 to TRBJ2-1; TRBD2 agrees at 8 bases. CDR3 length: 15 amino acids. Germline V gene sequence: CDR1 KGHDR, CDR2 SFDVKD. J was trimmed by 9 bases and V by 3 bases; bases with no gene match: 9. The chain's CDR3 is CATSDTGGGRGEQFF. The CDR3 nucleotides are TGTGCCACCAGTGATACGGGCGGGGGGCGAGGTGAGCAGTTCTTC.

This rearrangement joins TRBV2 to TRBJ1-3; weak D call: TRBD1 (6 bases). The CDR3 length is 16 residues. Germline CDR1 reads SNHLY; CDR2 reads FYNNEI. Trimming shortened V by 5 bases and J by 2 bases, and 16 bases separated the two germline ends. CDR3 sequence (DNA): TGTGCCAGCAGTCGGATACAGGGAGATGCTGGAAACACCATATATTTT. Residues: CASSRIQGDAGNTIYF. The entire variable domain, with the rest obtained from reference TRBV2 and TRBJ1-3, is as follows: EPEVTQTPSHQVTQMGQEVILRCVPISNHLYFYWYRQILGQKVEFLVSFYNNEISEKSEIFDDQFSVERPDGSNFTLKIRSTKLEDSAMYFCASSRIQGDAGNTIYFGEGSWLTVV.

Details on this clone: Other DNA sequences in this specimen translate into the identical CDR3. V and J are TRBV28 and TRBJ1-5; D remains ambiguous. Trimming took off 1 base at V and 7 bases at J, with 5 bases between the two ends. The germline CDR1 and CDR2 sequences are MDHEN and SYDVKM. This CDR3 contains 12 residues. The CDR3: CASSLLGQPQHF. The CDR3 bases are TGTGCCAGCAGTTTATTGGGGCAGCCCCAGCATTTT.

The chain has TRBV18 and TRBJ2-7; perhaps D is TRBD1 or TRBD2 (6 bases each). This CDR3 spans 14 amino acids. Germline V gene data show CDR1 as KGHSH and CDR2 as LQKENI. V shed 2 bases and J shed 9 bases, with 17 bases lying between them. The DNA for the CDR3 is TGTGCCAGCTCACCAAGGTTCGGGGGCGAAAGGCAGTACTTC. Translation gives CASSPRFGGERQYF.

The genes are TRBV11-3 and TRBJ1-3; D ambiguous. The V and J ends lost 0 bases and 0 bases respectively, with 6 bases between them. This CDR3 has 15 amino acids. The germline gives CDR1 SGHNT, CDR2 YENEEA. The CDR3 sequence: CASSLDTGSGNTIYF. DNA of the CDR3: TGTGCCAGCAGCTTAGATACTGGCTCTGGAAACACCATATATTTT.

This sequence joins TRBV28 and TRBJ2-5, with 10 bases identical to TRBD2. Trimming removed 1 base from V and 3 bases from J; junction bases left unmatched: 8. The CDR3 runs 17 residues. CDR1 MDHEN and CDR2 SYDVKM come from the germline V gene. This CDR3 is CASSLFSWTSGKETQYF. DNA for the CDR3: TGTGCCAGCAGTTTATTCAGCTGGACTAGCGGAAAAGAGACCCAGTACTTC.

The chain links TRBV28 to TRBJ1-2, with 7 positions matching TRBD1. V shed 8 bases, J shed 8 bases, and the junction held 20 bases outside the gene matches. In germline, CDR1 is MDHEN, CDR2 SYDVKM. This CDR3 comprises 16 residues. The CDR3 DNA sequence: TGTGCCAGCCGCAACCAACAGGGGCTCAGATTAGGGGGCTACACCTTC. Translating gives CASRNQQGLRLGGYTF.

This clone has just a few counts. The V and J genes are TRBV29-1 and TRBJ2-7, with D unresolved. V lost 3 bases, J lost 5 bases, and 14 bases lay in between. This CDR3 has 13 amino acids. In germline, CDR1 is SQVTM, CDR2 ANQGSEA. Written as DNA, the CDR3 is TGCAGCGTTGAGAAGGGCATCGCCGACGAGCAGTACTTC. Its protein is CSVEKGIADEQYF.

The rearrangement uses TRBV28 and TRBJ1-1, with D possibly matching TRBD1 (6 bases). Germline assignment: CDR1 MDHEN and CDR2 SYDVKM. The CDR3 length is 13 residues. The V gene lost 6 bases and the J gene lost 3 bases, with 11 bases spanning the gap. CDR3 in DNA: TGTGCCAGCAGGGAACAGGGATACACTGAAGCTTTCTTT. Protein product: CASREQGYTEAFF.

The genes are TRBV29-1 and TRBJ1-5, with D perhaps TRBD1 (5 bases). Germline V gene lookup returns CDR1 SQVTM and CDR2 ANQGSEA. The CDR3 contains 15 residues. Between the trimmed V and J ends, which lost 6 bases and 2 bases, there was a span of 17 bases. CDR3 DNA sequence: TGCAGCGTCAGGGCCGGGTCTGAGGGCAATCAGCCCCAGCATTTT. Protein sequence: CSVRAGSEGNQPQHF.

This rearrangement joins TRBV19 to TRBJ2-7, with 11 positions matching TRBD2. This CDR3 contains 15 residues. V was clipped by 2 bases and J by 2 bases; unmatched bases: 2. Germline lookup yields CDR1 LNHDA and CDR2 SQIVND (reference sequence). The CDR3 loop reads CASSITSGSTYEQYF. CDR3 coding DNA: TGTGCCAGTAGTATAACTAGCGGGAGCACCTACGAGCAGTACTTC.

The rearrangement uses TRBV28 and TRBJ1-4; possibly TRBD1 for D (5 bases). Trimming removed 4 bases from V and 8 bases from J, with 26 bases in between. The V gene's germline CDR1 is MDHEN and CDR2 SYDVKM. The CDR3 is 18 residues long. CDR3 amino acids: CASSSAHKSLGGSEKLFF. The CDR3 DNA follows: TGTGCCAGCAGTTCCGCACACAAGAGTTTGGGGGGAAGCGAAAAACTGTTTTTT. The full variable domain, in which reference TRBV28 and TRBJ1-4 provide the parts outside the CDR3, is DVKVTQSSRYLVKRTGEKVFLECVQDMDHENMFWYRQDPGLGLRLIYFSYDVKMKEKGDIPEGYSVSREKKERFSLILESASTNQTSMYLCASSSAHKSLGGSEKLFFGSGTQLSVL.

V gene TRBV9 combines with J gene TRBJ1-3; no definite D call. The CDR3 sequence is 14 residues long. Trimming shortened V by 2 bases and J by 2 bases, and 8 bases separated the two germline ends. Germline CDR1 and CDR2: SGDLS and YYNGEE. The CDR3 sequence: CASSVDTTGNTIYF. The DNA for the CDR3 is TGTGCCAGCAGCGTCGACACAACTGGAAACACCATATATTTT.

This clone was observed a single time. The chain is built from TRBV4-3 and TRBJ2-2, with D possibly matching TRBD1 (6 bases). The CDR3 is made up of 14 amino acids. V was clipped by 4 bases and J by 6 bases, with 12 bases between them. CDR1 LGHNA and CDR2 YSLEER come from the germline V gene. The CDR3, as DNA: TGCGCCAGCAGCCTGGGGGCTCTGGCCGGGGAGCTGTTTTTT. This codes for CASSLGALAGELFF.